These 7 T cell receptor beta chains share one sample of origin, sequenced in a study of T cell repertoires in cytomegalovirus infection. TCRdb fed the reads into MiXCR, producing one record per CDR3 protein. The sample includes about 890,000 distinct CDR3 sequences, approximately 31% of them seen just once. What these receptors recognize is not known. The sequencing here drew on cultured CD8+ T cells from PBMCs, taken from culture after CMV antigen stimulation. Source of these receptors: a human donor in good health (CMV status not recorded). Some clones in this sample may be carry-over from other donors' samples.

This clonotype was seen a few times. The chain uses TRBV27 and TRBJ2-1; perhaps TRBD1 as D (5 bases). In germline, CDR1 is MNHEY, CDR2 SMNVEV (reference sequence). The V and J ends lost 6 bases and 8 bases respectively, with 11 bases between them. This CDR3 comprises 12 residues. The CDR3 protein is CASSPGFDEQFF. CDR3 sequence (DNA): TGTGCCAGCAGCCCAGGGTTTGATGAGCAGTTCTTC.

This clonotype was counted a few times. The J gene is TRBJ1-2, the V gene TRBV7-6; 9 nucleotides align to TRBD1. This CDR3 spans 15 amino acids. Trimming cost V 2 bases and J 4 bases; bases outside gene matches: 5. Germline V CDR1 and CDR2: SGHVS, FNYEAQ. For the CDR3, the DNA is TGTGCCAGCAGCTTAACGGTGACAGGGGGCTATGGCTACACCTTC. Its translation: CASSLTVTGGYGYTF.

The sample holds many counts of this clonotype. The chain employs TRBV7-2 and TRBJ2-3, with 14 bases identical to TRBD2. The CDR3 totals 16 residues. The trim removed 4 bases at V and 10 bases at J, leaving 10 bases unmatched. Germline assignment: CDR1 SGHTA and CDR2 FQGNSA. The CDR3 nucleotides are TGTGCCAGCAGCTCTAGGACTAGCGGGGGGCCCAGCCCGCAGTATTTT. Translation: CASSSRTSGGPSPQYF. The full variable domain, rest sourced from reference TRBV7-2 and TRBJ2-3, is GAGVSQSPSNKVTEKGKDVELRCDPISGHTALYWYRQSLGQGLEFLIYFQGNSAPDKSGLPSDRFSAERTGGSVSTLTIQRTQQEDSAVYLCASSSRTSGGPSPQYFGPGTRLTVL.

The chain recombines TRBV7-8 with TRBJ2-3; D not resolved. This CDR3 has 14 residues. Germline CDR1 reads SGHVS; CDR2 reads FQNEAQ. V was pared by 4 bases and J by 2 bases, with 10 bases between. This CDR3 is CASSSWTDTDTQYF. CDR3 nucleotides: TGTGCCAGCAGCTCCTGGACCGACACAGATACGCAGTATTTT.

For this clonotype: This could be a read error, since a much larger clone is one nucleotide away. The V gene is TRBV7-2, the J gene TRBJ2-1; D gene ambiguous. CDR1 and CDR2 from the germline V gene are SGHTA and FQGNSA. The CDR3 length is 13 residues. CDR3 DNA: TGTGCCAACAGCCAGAAAACTTACAATGAGCAGTTCTTC. It is translated as CANSQKTYNEQFF.

A remark on this clonotype: A much more abundant neighbour one base away suggests this may be a read error. This sequence joins TRBV7-6 and TRBJ2-3; weak D call: TRBD2 (7 bases). CDR1 and CDR2 from the germline V gene are SGHVS and FNYEAQ. This CDR3 is 15 amino acids long. CDR3 sequence reads: CVSSLGGGPSDTQYF. Written as DNA, the CDR3 is TGTGTCAGCAGCTTAGGGGGGGGGCCATCGGATACGCAGTATTTT.

In this sample, this clonotype turned up a few times. CDR3 sequence: CASSRGRSMNTEAFF. In nucleotides, the CDR3 is TGTGCCAGCAGCCGGGGCAGGTCCATGAACACTGAAGCTTTCTTT. This rearrangement joins TRBV7-8 to TRBJ1-1; a weak D match, TRBD1 (5 bases). The germline V gene has CDR1 SGHVS and CDR2 FQNEAQ. V was trimmed by 5 bases and J by 0 bases, leaving 13 bases between them. This CDR3 has 15 residues.